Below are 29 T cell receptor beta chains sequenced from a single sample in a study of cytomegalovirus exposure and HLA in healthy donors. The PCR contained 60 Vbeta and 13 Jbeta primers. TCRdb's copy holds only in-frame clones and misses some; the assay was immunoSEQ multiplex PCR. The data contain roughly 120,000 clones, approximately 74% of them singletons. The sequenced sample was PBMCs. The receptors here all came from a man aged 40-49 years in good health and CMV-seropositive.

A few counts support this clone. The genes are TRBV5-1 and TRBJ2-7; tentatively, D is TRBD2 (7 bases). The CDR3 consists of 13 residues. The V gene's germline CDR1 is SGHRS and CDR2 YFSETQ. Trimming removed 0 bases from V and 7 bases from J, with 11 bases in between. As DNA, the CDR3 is TGCGCCAGCAGCTTGGAGGGGGGGGTGGAGCAGTACTTC. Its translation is CASSLEGGVEQYF. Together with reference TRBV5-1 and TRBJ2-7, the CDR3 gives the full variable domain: KAGVTQTPRYLIKTRGQQVTLSCSPISGHRSVSWYQQTPGQGLQFLFEYFSETQRNKGNFPGRFSGRQFSNSRSEMNVSTLELGDSALYLCASSLEGGVEQYFGPGTRLTVT.

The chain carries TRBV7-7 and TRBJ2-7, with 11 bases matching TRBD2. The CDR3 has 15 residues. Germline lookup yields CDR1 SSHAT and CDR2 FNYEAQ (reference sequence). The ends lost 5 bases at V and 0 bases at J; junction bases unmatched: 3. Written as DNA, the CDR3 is TGTGCCAGCAGCCCGGGACTAGCGGCCTCCTACGAGCAGTACTTC. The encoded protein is CASSPGLAASYEQYF.

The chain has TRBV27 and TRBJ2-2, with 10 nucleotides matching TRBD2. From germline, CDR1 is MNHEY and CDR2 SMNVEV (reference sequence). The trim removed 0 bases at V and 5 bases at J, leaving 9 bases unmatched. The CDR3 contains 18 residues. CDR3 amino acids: CASSLSLGVAGGTGELFF. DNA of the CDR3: TGTGCCAGCAGTTTATCCCTCGGGGTAGCGGGGGGTACCGGGGAGCTGTTTTTT.

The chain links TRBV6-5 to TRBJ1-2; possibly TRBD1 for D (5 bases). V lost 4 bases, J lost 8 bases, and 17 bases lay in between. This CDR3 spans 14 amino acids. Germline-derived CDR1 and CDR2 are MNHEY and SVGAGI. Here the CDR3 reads CASSSDSGFRGYTF. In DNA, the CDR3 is TGTGCCAGCAGTTCCGACTCAGGGTTCCGAGGCTACACCTTC.

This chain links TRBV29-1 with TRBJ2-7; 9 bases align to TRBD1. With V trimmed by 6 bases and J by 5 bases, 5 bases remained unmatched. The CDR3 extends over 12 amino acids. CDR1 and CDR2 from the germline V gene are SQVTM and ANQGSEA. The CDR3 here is CSVGTGYNEQYF. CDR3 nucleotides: TGCAGCGTCGGGACAGGGTACAACGAGCAGTACTTC.

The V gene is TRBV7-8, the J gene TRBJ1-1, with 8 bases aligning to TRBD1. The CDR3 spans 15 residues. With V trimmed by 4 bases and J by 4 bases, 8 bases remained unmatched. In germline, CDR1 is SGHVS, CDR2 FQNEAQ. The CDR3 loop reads CASSSTGVRGTEAFF. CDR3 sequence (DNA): TGTGCCAGCAGCTCGACAGGGGTGAGGGGCACTGAAGCTTTCTTT.

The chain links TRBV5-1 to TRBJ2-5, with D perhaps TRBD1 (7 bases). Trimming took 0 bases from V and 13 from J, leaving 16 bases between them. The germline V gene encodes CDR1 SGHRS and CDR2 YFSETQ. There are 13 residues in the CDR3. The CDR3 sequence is CASSLEVQGRWYF. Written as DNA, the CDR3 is TGCGCCAGCAGCTTGGAAGTACAGGGGAGGTGGTACTTC.

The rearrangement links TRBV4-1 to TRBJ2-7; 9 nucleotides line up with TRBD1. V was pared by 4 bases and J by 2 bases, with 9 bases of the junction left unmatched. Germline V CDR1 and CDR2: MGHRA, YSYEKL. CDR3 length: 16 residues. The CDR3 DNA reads TGCGCCAGCAGCCGATCCGGGACAGGGCCTACCTACGAGCAGTACTTC. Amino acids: CASSRSGTGPTYEQYF.

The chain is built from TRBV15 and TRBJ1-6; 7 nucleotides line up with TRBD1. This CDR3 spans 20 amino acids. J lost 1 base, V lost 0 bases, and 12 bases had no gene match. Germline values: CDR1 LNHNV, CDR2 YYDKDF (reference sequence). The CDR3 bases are TGTGCCACCAGCAGAGAGGTCGGGGCAGGGGGAAGGTCCTATAATTCACCCCTCCACTTT. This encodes CATSREVGAGGRSYNSPLHF.

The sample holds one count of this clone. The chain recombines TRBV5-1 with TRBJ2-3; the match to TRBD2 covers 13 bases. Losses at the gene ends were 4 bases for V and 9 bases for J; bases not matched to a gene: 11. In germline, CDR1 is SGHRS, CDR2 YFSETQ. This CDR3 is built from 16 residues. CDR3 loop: CASSGGTSGRAQTQYF. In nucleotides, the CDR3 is TGCGCCAGCAGCGGCGGAACTAGCGGGAGGGCCCAGACGCAGTATTTT.

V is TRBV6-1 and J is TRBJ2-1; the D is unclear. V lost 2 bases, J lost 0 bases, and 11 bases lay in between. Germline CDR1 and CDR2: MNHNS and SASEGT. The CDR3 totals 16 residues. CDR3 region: CASSEMAASSYNEQFF. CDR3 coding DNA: TGTGCCAGCAGTGAAATGGCCGCTAGCTCCTACAATGAGCAGTTCTTC.

CDR3 protein: CASSFDQRVLANTGELFF. CDR3 nucleotides: TGTGCCAGCAGCTTTGACCAGCGGGTTCTCGCGAACACCGGGGAGCTGTTTTTT. The chain employs TRBV7-2 and TRBJ2-2, with D possibly being TRBD2 (6 bases). V was trimmed by 3 bases and J by 0 bases, leaving 17 bases between them. In germline, CDR1 is SGHTA, CDR2 FQGNSA. The CDR3 is 18 residues long.

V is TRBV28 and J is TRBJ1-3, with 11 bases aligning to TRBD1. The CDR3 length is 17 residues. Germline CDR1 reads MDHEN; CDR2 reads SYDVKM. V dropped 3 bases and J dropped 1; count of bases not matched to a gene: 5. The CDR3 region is CASSLSGQGVSGNTIYF. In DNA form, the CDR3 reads TGTGCCAGCAGTTTGTCGGGACAGGGGGTTTCTGGAAACACCATATATTTT.

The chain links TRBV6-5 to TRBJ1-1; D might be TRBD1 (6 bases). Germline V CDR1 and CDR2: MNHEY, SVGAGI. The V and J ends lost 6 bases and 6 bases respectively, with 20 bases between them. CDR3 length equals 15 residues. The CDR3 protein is CASSPYRAGDAEAFF. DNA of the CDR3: TGTGCCAGCAGCCCCTACCGGGCAGGGGACGCTGAAGCTTTCTTT.

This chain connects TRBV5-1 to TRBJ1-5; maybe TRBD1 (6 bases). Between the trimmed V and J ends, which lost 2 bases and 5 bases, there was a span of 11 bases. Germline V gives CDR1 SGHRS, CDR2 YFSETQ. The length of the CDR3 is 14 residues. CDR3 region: CASSFTGRDQPQHF. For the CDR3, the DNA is TGCGCCAGCAGCTTTACAGGGAGGGATCAGCCCCAGCATTTT.

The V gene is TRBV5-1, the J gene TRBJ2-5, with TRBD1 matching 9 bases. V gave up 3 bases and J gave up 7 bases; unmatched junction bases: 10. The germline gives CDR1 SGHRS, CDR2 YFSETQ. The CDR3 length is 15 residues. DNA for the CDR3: TGCGCCAGCAGCTCCAATACAGGGGGCGAAGGGACCCAGTACTTC. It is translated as CASSSNTGGEGTQYF.

CDR3 residues: CASSRPPGIAQHF. The CDR3 region has the DNA TGTGCCAGCAGCCGACCCCCAGGGATAGCCCAGCATTTT. V and J are TRBV28 and TRBJ1-5; D may be TRBD1 (5 bases). The CDR3 runs to 13 residues. CDR1 and CDR2 (germline): MDHEN, SYDVKM. Trimming removed 6 bases at V and 11 bases at J, with 17 bases between. Together with reference TRBV28 and TRBJ1-5, the CDR3 gives the full variable domain: DVKVTQSSRYLVKRTGEKVFLECVQDMDHENMFWYRQDPGLGLRLIYFSYDVKMKEKGDIPEGYSVSREKKERFSLILESASTNQTSMYLCASSRPPGIAQHFGDGTRLSIL.

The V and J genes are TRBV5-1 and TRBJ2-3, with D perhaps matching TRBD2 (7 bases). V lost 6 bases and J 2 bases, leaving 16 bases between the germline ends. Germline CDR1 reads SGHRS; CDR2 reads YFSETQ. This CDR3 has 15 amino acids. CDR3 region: CASMKGGATTDTQYF. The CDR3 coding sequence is TGCGCCAGCATGAAGGGGGGGGCTACCACAGATACGCAGTATTTT.

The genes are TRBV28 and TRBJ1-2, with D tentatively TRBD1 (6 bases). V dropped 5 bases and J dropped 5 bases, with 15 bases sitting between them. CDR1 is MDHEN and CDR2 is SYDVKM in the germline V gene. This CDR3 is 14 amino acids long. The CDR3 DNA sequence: TGTGCCAGCAGTACCCGACAGGTTGGTTATGGCTACACCTTC. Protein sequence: CASSTRQVGYGYTF.

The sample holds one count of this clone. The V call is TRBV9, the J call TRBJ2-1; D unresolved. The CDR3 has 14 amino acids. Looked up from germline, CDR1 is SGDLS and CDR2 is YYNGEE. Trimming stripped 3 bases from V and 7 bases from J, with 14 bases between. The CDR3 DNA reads TGTGCCAGCAGCGCCCGATTTAGAGCAAATGAGCAGTTCTTC. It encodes CASSARFRANEQFF.

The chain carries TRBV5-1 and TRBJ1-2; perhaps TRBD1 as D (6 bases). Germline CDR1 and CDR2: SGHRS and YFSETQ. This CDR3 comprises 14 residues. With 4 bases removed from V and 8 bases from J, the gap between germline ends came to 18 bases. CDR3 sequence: CASSSRGSLDGYTF. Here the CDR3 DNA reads TGCGCCAGCAGCAGCAGGGGTAGCTTGGACGGCTACACCTTC.

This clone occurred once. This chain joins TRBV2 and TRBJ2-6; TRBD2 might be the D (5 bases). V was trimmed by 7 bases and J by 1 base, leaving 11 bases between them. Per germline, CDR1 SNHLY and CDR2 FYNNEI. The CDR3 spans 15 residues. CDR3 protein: CASMRVASGANVLTF. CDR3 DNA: TGTGCCAGCATGCGGGTGGCTTCTGGGGCCAACGTCCTGACTTTC.

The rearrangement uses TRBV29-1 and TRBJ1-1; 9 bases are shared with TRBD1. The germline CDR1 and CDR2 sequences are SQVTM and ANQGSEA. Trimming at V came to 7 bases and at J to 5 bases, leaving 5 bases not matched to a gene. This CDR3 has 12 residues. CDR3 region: CSAATGGTEAFF. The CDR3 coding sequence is TGCAGCGCCGCGACAGGGGGGACTGAAGCTTTCTTT.

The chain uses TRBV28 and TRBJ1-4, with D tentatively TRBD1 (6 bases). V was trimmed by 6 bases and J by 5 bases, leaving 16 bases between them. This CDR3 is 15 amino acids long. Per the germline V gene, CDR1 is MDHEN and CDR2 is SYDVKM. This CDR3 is CASRPQGLGNEKLFF. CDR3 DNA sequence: TGTGCCAGCAGACCGCAGGGGTTAGGAAATGAAAAACTGTTTTTT. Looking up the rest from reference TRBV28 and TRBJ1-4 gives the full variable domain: DVKVTQSSRYLVKRTGEKVFLECVQDMDHENMFWYRQDPGLGLRLIYFSYDVKMKEKGDIPEGYSVSREKKERFSLILESASTNQTSMYLCASRPQGLGNEKLFFGSGTQLSVL.

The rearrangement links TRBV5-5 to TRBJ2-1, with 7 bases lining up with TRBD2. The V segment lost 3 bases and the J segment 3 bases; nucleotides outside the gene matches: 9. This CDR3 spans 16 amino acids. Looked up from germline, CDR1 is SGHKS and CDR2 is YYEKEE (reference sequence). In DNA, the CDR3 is TGTGCCAGCAGCTCGGACCCTAGCGGAGGCTACAATGAGCAGTTCTTC. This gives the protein CASSSDPSGGYNEQFF.

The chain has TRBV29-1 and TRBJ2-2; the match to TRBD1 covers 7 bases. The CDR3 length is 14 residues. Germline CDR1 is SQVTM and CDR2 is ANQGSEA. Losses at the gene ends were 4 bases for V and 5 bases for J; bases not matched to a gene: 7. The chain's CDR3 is CSVGQGRNTGELFF. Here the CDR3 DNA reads TGCAGCGTTGGACAGGGACGAAATACCGGGGAGCTGTTTTTT.

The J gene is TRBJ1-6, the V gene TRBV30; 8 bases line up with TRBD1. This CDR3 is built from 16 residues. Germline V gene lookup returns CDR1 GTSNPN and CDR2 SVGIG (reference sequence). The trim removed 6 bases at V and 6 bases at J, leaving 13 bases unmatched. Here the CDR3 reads CACPKSTGDLNSPLHF. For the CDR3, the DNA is TGTGCCTGCCCAAAGTCGACAGGGGACCTTAATTCACCCCTCCACTTT.

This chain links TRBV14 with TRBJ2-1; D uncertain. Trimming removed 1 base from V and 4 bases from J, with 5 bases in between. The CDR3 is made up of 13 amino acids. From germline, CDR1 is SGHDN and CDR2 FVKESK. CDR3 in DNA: TGTGCCAGCAGCCAAGGACTGTACAATGAGCAGTTCTTC. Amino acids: CASSQGLYNEQFF. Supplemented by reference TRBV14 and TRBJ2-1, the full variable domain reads EAGVTQFPSHSVIEKGQTVTLRCDPISGHDNLYWYRRVMGKEIKFLLHFVKESKQDESGMPNNRFLAERTGGTYSTLKVQPAELEDSGVYFCASSQGLYNEQFFGPGTRLTVL.

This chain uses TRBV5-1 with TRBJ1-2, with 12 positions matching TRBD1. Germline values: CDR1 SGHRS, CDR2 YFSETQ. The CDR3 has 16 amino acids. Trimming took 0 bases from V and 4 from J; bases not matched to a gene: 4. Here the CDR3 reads CASSLAGTGGLYGYTF. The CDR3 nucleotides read TGCGCCAGCAGCTTGGCCGGGACAGGGGGCCTCTATGGCTACACCTTC.